A selection of T cell receptor beta chains follows, all from one sample in a study of blood T cell repertoires in COVID-19. TCRdb's table, derived via immunoSEQ multiplex PCR, lists solely in-frame clones and lacks some. The sample contains 250,000 or so clones, around 86% of which appear only once. Source material: peripheral blood. These TCRs come from a man aged 35-49 years with active or convalescent COVID-19. Each CDR3 is given with its conserved first and last residue. Fields, in order: clone size, D gene, J gene, CDR3 length, V gene, CDR3 DNA, CDR3 protein. A D gene is named only where the DNA matches it firmly. Some rows have no size entry. The others give once, few or many, or a class for an expanded clone.

>few|TRBD2|TRBJ2-3|15|TRBV5-1
TGCGCCAGCAGCCTGGGGACTAGCGTCACAGATACGCAGTATTTT
CASSLGTSVTDTQYF
>once|NA|TRBJ1-1|11|TRBV12-3/TRBV12-4
TGTGCCAGCAGTTCACACAGGGATGCTTTCTTT
CASSSHRDAFF
>once|TRBD1|TRBJ2-3|15|TRBV2
TGTGCCAGCACCTTACAGGGGGGAAACACAGATACGCAGTATTTT
CASTLQGGNTDTQYF
>NA|NA|TRBJ2-7|16|TRBV27
TGTGCCAGCAGTTTTGGAGCGCGTAATCGAGCCTACGAGCAGTACTTC
CASSFGARNRAYEQYF
>NA|NA|TRBJ1-1|16|TRBV9
TGTGCCAGCAGCCCTGCCGTGTCGGGTCTAGGCACTGAAGCTTTCTTT
CASSPAVSGLGTEAFF
>NA|TRBD1|TRBJ2-5|15|TRBV19
TGTGCCAGTAGATCGGACAGGATGGGTATGGAGACCCAGTACTTC
CASRSDRMGMETQYF
>NA|NA|TRBJ2-3|10|TRBV20-1
TGCAGTGCTAGTAGTAGCACGCAGTATTTT
CSASSSTQYF
>once|NA|TRBJ1-4|15|TRBV25-1
TGTGCCAGCAGTGAACCGGGACTAGGATTGGAAAAACTGTTTTTT
CASSEPGLGLEKLFF
>once|TRBD1|TRBJ2-7|15|TRBV15
TGTGCCACCAGCAGAAGGACAGGGGCTCTCTACGAGCAGTACTTC
CATSRRTGALYEQYF
>few|NA|TRBJ2-5|14|TRBV18
TGTGCCAGCTCACCAGACAGGAGAAAAGAGACCCAGTACTTC
CASSPDRRKETQYF
>NA|NA|TRBJ2-3|15|TRBV5-4
TGTGCCAGCAGCTCTGGGGAGGAGCGTACAGATACGCAGTATTTT
CASSSGEERTDTQYF
>NA|NA|TRBJ2-5|15|TRBV18
TGTGCCAGCTCGAACTACGATCTAGAGGAAGAGACCCAGTACTTC
CASSNYDLEEETQYF
>NA|NA|TRBJ2-7|13|TRBV5-1
TGCGCCAGCAGCGGCGGACTTTCCTACGAGCAGTACTTC
CASSGGLSYEQYF
>NA|NA|TRBJ1-1|14|TRBV19
TGTGCCAGTACCCGTAGAGGGGGAAACACTGAAGCTTTCTTT
CASTRRGGNTEAFF
>NA|NA|TRBJ1-2|12|TRBV27
TGTGCCAGCGGGGGGGGCTCCTATGGCTACACCTTC
CASGGGSYGYTF
>once|TRBD1|TRBJ1-2|13|TRBV7-9
TGTGCCAGCAGCACTACCACAGGGGACGGCTACACCTTC
CASSTTTGDGYTF
>NA|TRBD1|TRBJ1-1|15|TRBV14
TGTGCCAGCAGCCCATGGAGGGGGCGCGGCACTGAAGCTTTCTTT
CASSPWRGRGTEAFF
>NA|TRBD2|TRBJ2-3|16|TRBV24-1
TGTGCCACCAGTGAAACGACTAGCGGGAGGGCCCGTACGCAGTATTTT
CATSETTSGRARTQYF
>NA|TRBD2|TRBJ2-5|15|TRBV10-2
TGCGCCAGCAGTGACAGCGGGGGGGCCGGAGAGACCCAGTACTTC
CASSDSGGAGETQYF
>few|NA|TRBJ2-1|13|TRBV25-1
TGTGCCAGCAGTGAATCCCCTTTGGGCGAGCAGTTCTTC
CASSESPLGEQFF
>NA|NA|TRBJ2-5|12|TRBV6-5
TGTGCCAGCTCAGGGGCCGGGGAGACCCAGTACTTC
CASSGAGETQYF
>NA|TRBD1|TRBJ2-3|16|TRBV2
TGTGCCAGCAGTGAGGGGACAGGGACACGCGCAGATACGCAGTATTTT
CASSEGTGTRADTQYF
>few|NA|TRBJ1-2|13|TRBV3-1/TRBV3-2
TGTGCCAGCAGCCAACAGGGGAACTATGGCTACACCTTC
CASSQQGNYGYTF
>NA|TRBD2|TRBJ2-7|15|TRBV4-2
TGTGCCAGCAGCCAAGAGGCTAGCGGGAGCTACGAGCAGTACTTC
CASSQEASGSYEQYF
>once|NA|TRBJ2-1|16|TRBV7-3
TGTGCCAGCAGCTCCCGTCCCTCCCGCTCCTACAATGAGCAGTTCTTC
CASSSRPSRSYNEQFF
>once|NA|TRBJ1-1|16|TRBV12-5
TGTGCTAGTGGTTCCCGCCTCGCCAGAATGAACACTGAAGCTTTCTTT
CASGSRLARMNTEAFF
>NA|TRBD1|TRBJ1-5|15|TRBV18
TGTGCCAGCTCACCACCACCAGGGGGGAATCAGCCCCAGCATTTT
CASSPPPGGNQPQHF
>NA|TRBD1|TRBJ1-6|14|TRBV2
TGTGCCAGCAGTAAGGACAGGGTCAATTCACCCCTCCACTTT
CASSKDRVNSPLHF
>NA|TRBD1|TRBJ1-1|12|TRBV12-3/TRBV12-4
TGTGCCAGCAGCCAGGGGACAGTTGAAGCTTTCTTT
CASSQGTVEAFF
>NA|TRBD2|TRBJ2-3|15|TRBV5-1
TGCGCCAGCAGCCAAGGGACTAGCGGGAAGGATACGCAGTATTTT
CASSQGTSGKDTQYF
>NA|TRBD2|TRBJ2-5|16|TRBV11-2
TGTGCCAGCAGCCCCCAGGTGACGGGGGGGAAAGAGACCCAGTACTTC
CASSPQVTGGKETQYF
>once|NA|TRBJ1-4|15|TRBV7-9
TGTGCCAGCAGCTTTTGGCAGGGTACTAATGAAAAACTGTTTTTT
CASSFWQGTNEKLFF
>once|TRBD2|TRBJ2-7|15|TRBV28
TGTGCCAGCAGTTATAGCGGGGCAGGAAGTTACGAGCAGTACTTC
CASSYSGAGSYEQYF
>NA|NA|TRBJ1-2|11|TRBV28
TGTGCCAGCTATACAGCGGTTGGCTACACCTTC
CASYTAVGYTF
>NA|TRBD1|TRBJ1-1|15|TRBV7-6
TGTGCCAGCAGCTTAGCGGTACAGGGGGGTACTGAAGCTTTCTTT
CASSLAVQGGTEAFF
>NA|TRBD1|TRBJ1-2|16|TRBV9
TGTGCCAGCAGCGTAGCCGGAGGACAGGGGGCTTGGGGCTACACCTTC
CASSVAGGQGAWGYTF
>NA|NA|TRBJ2-2|16|TRBV11-3
TGTGCCAGCAGCTTAGTTTCTAGCGAAAACACCGGGGAGCTGTTTTTT
CASSLVSSENTGELFF
>NA|NA|TRBJ2-7|11|TRBV5-6
TGTGCCAGCAGCTTGAGCAACGAGCAGTACTTC
CASSLSNEQYF
>NA|TRBD1|TRBJ2-1|16|TRBV24-1
TGTGCCACCAGTGATCATACCTCAGGGGGCTACAATGAGCAGTTCTTC
CATSDHTSGGYNEQFF
>NA|NA|TRBJ1-3|13|TRBV6-5
TGTGCCAGCAGGTTGCGCCCTGGAAACACCATATATTTT
CASRLRPGNTIYF
>NA|NA|TRBJ2-7|14|TRBV4-1
TGCGCCAGCAGCCAAGCGGCGGGAAGGGGCGAGCAGTACTTC
CASSQAAGRGEQYF
>few|TRBD1|TRBJ1-1|13|TRBV13
TGTGCCAGCAGCCCCGGGGACAGGGCCGAAGCTTTCTTT
CASSPGDRAEAFF
>NA|NA|TRBJ1-4|14|TRBV30
TGTGCCTGCCCCTATGCAGGGATTCACGAAAAACTGTTTTTT
CACPYAGIHEKLFF
>NA|NA|TRBJ1-4|15|TRBV5-1
TGCGCCAGCAGCTTGGTCTTGGGCAAAAATGAAAAACTGTTTTTT
CASSLVLGKNEKLFF
>NA|NA|TRBJ1-4|15|TRBV29-1
TGCAGCGTTGGACAGGTTGACCGACATAATGAAAAACTGTTTTTT
CSVGQVDRHNEKLFF
>NA|TRBD1|TRBJ2-1|13|TRBV11-3
TGTGCCAGCAGCAACGCAAGGGGGCGGGAGCAGTTCTTC
CASSNARGREQFF
>NA|NA|TRBJ1-2|14|TRBV3-1/TRBV3-2
TGTGCCAGCAGTGCCACCTCCGCTATCTATGGCTACACCTTC
CASSATSAIYGYTF
>NA|NA|TRBJ1-2|12|TRBV5-1
TGCGCCAGCAGGGAACAGTCGTATGGCTACACCTTC
CASREQSYGYTF